A single sample gave rise to the 22 T cell receptor beta chains below, sequenced in a study of blood T cell repertoires in COVID-19. The assay was immunoSEQ multiplex PCR, and TCRdb's table has in-frame clones only and misses some. The sample contains about 130,000 clones, about 94% of which appear only once. Sequencing was performed on peripheral blood. These TCRs come from a man aged 50 to 60 with COVID-19, enrolled during active disease.

The rearrangement links TRBV9 to TRBJ2-1; 9 bases are shared with TRBD2. J lost 7 bases, V lost 4 bases, and 9 bases had no gene match. The CDR3 sequence is 15 residues long. The germline V gene has CDR1 SGDLS and CDR2 YYNGEE. Written as DNA, the CDR3 is TGTGCCAGCAGCTTAGCGGGAGTAGCCCAGAATGAGCAGTTCTTC. Its translation: CASSLAGVAQNEQFF.

V gene TRBV12-5 combines with J gene TRBJ2-7, with TRBD1 matching 7 bases. Looked up from germline, CDR1 is LGHNT and CDR2 is FRNRAP. Trimming at V came to 3 bases and at J to 2 bases, leaving 7 bases not matched to a gene. The CDR3 length is 15 residues. The CDR3 protein is CASGFSRQGPYEQYV. CDR3 nucleotides: TGTGCTAGTGGTTTCTCCCGACAGGGTCCCTACGAGCAGTACGTC.

The rearrangement uses TRBV28 and TRBJ1-3; 7 bases map to TRBD1. In germline, CDR1 is MDHEN, CDR2 SYDVKM. The V segment lost 4 bases and the J segment 1 base; nucleotides outside the gene matches: 1. The CDR3 extends over 14 amino acids. In DNA, the CDR3 is TGTGCCAGCAGTTCAGGGGGTTCTGGAAACACCATATATTTT. Amino acid sequence: CASSSGGSGNTIYF.

Comment on this clone: Relative to the germline gene, one junction end is altered; a read error may explain this. The CDR3 protein is CASTLPGGVDNSPLYF. For the CDR3, the DNA is TGTGCCAGCACTTTACCAGGGGGCGTCGATAATTCACCCCTCTACTTT. The chain links TRBV28 to TRBJ1-6, with TRBD1 identical over 8 bases. The CDR3 runs 16 residues. From germline, CDR1 is MDHEN and CDR2 SYDVKM.

The rearrangement uses TRBV5-1 and TRBJ1-6, with D perhaps TRBD1 (6 bases). The CDR3 contains 15 residues. V was shortened by 0 bases and J by 7 bases, with 11 bases between the two germline ends. Germline CDR1 and CDR2: SGHRS and YFSETQ. The CDR3 DNA sequence: TGCGCCAGCAGCTTGGAACAGGGCGTAAATTCACCCCTCCACTTT. It encodes CASSLEQGVNSPLHF.

The genes are TRBV5-4 and TRBJ2-5, with TRBD2 matching over 8 bases. The J segment lost 2 bases and the V segment lost 0 bases, leaving 12 bases of the junction unmatched. Germline V lookup: CDR1 SGHNT, CDR2 YYREEE (reference sequence). CDR3 length: 18 residues. The DNA for the CDR3 is TGTGCCAGCAGCTTGGCGTCAGCGCCCAGCGGGGGACAAGAGACCCAGTACTTC. It codes for CASSLASAPSGGQETQYF. The full variable domain, its missing parts supplied by reference TRBV5-4 and TRBJ2-5, is ETGVTQSPTHLIKTRGQQVTLRCSSQSGHNTVSWYQQALGQGPQFIFQYYREEENGRGNFPPRFSGLQFPNYSSELNVNALELDDSALYLCASSLASAPSGGQETQYFGPGTRLLVL.

The chain combines TRBV2 with TRBJ1-5, with D maybe TRBD1 (6 bases). The CDR3 length is 14 residues. Germline CDR1 and CDR2: SNHLY and FYNNEI. Between the trimmed V and J ends, which lost 3 bases and 5 bases, there was a span of 11 bases. CDR3 DNA: TGTGCCAGCAGTGAGATACAGGGAGATCAGCCCCAGCATTTT. Its translation: CASSEIQGDQPQHF.

V and J are TRBV10-3 and TRBJ1-1; D possibly corresponds to TRBD1 (5 bases). CDR3 size: 16 residues. Trimming pared 3 bases from V and 1 base from J, leaving 15 bases between. Germline V gene data show CDR1 as ENHRY and CDR2 as SYGVKD. The CDR3 sequence is CAISDTSGAGNTEAFF. The CDR3 nucleotides read TGTGCCATCAGTGACACCTCTGGGGCAGGGAACACTGAAGCTTTCTTT.

This clone was seen a single time. The rearrangement links TRBV7-8 to TRBJ2-7, with D unresolved. V lost 4 bases and J 3 bases, leaving 19 bases between the germline ends. This CDR3 spans 16 amino acids. Germline V gene lookup returns CDR1 SGHVS and CDR2 FQNEAQ. In DNA form, the CDR3 reads TGTGCCAGCAGCTCGCCAGAGGAATTCCCCCGCTACGAGCAGTACTTC. This encodes CASSSPEEFPRYEQYF.

The V call is TRBV7-9, the J call TRBJ2-7; TRBD1 matches 7 bases. After removal of 5 bases from V and 2 bases from J, the junction contained 12 bases not matched to a gene. The germline CDR1 and CDR2 sequences are SEHNR and FQNEAQ (reference sequence). CDR3 length: 16 amino acids. The CDR3 reads CASSATSTGDPYEQYF. The CDR3 bases are TGTGCCAGCAGCGCCACAAGTACAGGGGACCCCTACGAGCAGTACTTC.

The rearrangement uses TRBV13 and TRBJ2-1, with 8 bases lining up with TRBD2. This CDR3 comprises 15 residues. Germline loops: CDR1 PRHDT, CDR2 FYEKMQ (reference sequence). With 0 bases clipped from V and 9 bases from J, the junction kept 7 bases outside the gene matches. The CDR3 spells CASSLGGREGREQFF. DNA for the CDR3: TGTGCCAGCAGCTTAGGCGGGAGGGAGGGCCGTGAGCAGTTCTTC.

The CDR3 DNA is TGTGCCAGCAGCCCCGGACAGGGGGCACACGAGCAGTACGTC. Amino acid sequence: CASSPGQGAHEQYV. The V call is TRBV11-1, the J call TRBJ2-7, with TRBD1 matching 11 bases. CDR1 is SGHAT, CDR2 FQDESV, per germline (reference sequence). The V gene end was trimmed by 5 bases and the J gene end by 5 bases; junction bases not matched to a gene: 5. CDR3 size: 14 residues.

The J gene is TRBJ2-5, the V gene TRBV9; no definite D call. V gave up 0 bases and J gave up 2 bases, with 11 bases separating them. The CDR3 loop spans 15 amino acids. Germline V lookup: CDR1 SGDLS, CDR2 YYNGEE. The DNA of the CDR3 is TGTGCCAGCAGCGTAGCCCAAGCGTTTCAAGAGACCCAGTACTTC. Translated, it gives CASSVAQAFQETQYF.

This sequence joins TRBV9 and TRBJ2-1, with TRBD2 matching over 10 bases. The germline V gene encodes CDR1 SGDLS and CDR2 YYNGEE. V was clipped by 0 bases and J by 1 base; unmatched bases: 4. The length of the CDR3 is 17 residues. This CDR3 is CASSVDGSGRSYNEQFF. The CDR3 region has the DNA TGTGCCAGCAGCGTAGATGGTAGCGGGAGGTCCTACAATGAGCAGTTCTTC.

The rearrangement links TRBV4-3 to TRBJ2-1; 9 bases match TRBD2. Germline assignment: CDR1 LGHNA and CDR2 YSLEER. This CDR3 spans 15 amino acids. V lost 4 bases and J lost 8; bases outside the gene matches: 9. The CDR3 loop reads CASSLSGRALDEQFF. CDR3 nucleotide sequence: TGCGCCAGCAGCCTTAGCGGGAGAGCGTTGGATGAGCAGTTCTTC.

The gene calls are TRBV28 and TRBJ2-7; 7 bases line up with TRBD1. The CDR3 is 12 residues long. Germline V gene lookup returns CDR1 MDHEN and CDR2 SYDVKM. The ends lost 8 bases at V and 5 bases at J; junction bases unmatched: 6. The CDR3 spells CASQTGWDEQYV. CDR3 nucleotide sequence: TGTGCCAGCCAGACAGGGTGGGACGAGCAGTACGTC.

V gene TRBV19 combines with J gene TRBJ2-3; 8 bases are shared with TRBD2. V shed 2 bases and J 2 bases; nucleotides not matched to a gene: 6. The CDR3 runs to 16 residues. The germline CDR1 and CDR2 sequences are LNHDA and SQIVND (reference sequence). CDR3 nucleotides: TGTGCCAGTAGTATACTGAGCGGGAGAGCCACAGATACGCAGTATTTT. Amino acid sequence: CASSILSGRATDTQYF.

The chain couples TRBV21-1 to TRBJ1-2; the table names TRBD1, a call not compared with the DNA. TRBV21-1 is an annotated pseudogene. The CDR3 totals 14 residues. CDR3: CASTGVGQVAGYTF. The CDR3 nucleotides are TGTGCCAGCACCGGGGTGGGACAGGTAGCGGGCTACACCTTC.

The chain links TRBV6-1 to TRBJ1-5, with D possibly TRBD1 on 5 matching bases. This CDR3 is 15 amino acids long. Germline loops: CDR1 MNHNS, CDR2 SASEGT. V was shortened by 0 bases and J by 5 bases, with 11 bases between the two germline ends. The CDR3: CASSEAGGQYQPQHF. The CDR3 nucleotides read TGTGCCAGCAGTGAAGCGGGCGGACAATATCAGCCCCAGCATTTT.

The V call is TRBV7-8, the J call TRBJ2-5; possible D gene TRBD1, 7 bases. This CDR3 contains 16 residues. Per the germline V gene, CDR1 is SGHVS and CDR2 is FQNEAQ. V gave up 4 bases and J gave up 2 bases, with 17 bases separating them. CDR3 sequence reads: CASSSRGPAGQETQYF. For the CDR3, the DNA is TGTGCCAGCAGCTCTAGGGGGCCAGCGGGTCAAGAGACCCAGTACTTC.

This clone was seen once. The gene calls are TRBV10-3 and TRBJ1-3, with 7 nucleotides matching TRBD1. Germline V gene lookup returns CDR1 ENHRY and CDR2 SYGVKD. This CDR3 has 13 amino acids. V dropped 11 bases and J dropped 3; count of bases not matched to a gene: 7. CDR3 DNA: TGTGCCGCAGAGGGGGCTAATGGAAACACCATATATTTT. This sequence encodes CAAEGANGNTIYF.

This clone has just a few counts. The J gene is TRBJ2-3, the V gene TRBV6-2 or TRBV6-3; 7 bases agree with TRBD2. The germline gives CDR1 MNHEY, CDR2 SVGEGT. This CDR3 region has 13 residues. Losses at the gene ends were 4 bases for V and 4 bases for J; bases not matched to a gene: 2. The CDR3 is CASSWTRADTQYF. The CDR3 DNA sequence: TGTGCCAGCAGTTGGACTAGGGCAGATACGCAGTATTTT.